One and the same sample provided the 27 T cell receptor beta chains below, sequenced in a study of T cells in Graves' hyperthyroidism and ophthalmopathy. It was RNA transcripts that yielded the amplified TCR beta CDR3 regions. The study used the HTBI primer set for a first-round RT-PCR of the TCR CDR3. From the multiplex PCR reads, TCRdb called clonotypes with MiXCR, one entry per CDR3 protein. Among about 600,000 distinct CDR3 sequences, approximately 15% were seen once, and the ten largest hold roughly 3%. What was sequenced was blood. The receptors were sampled from a woman aged 40 to 50 with Graves' ophthalmopathy.

Concerning this clonotype itself: Its ends do not fully match the called genes, so a read error is possible. The chain uses TRBV2 and TRBJ1-6; 9 nucleotides agree with TRBD1. This CDR3 region has 14 residues. Germline CDR1 SNHLY, CDR2 FYNNEI. DNA for the CDR3: TGTGCCAGCAGTCCGGGACAGGGTGATTCACCCCCCCACTTT. Amino acid sequence: CASSPGQGDSPPHF.

The CDR3 protein is CASSSWTGSRMNTEAFF. The CDR3, as DNA: TGTGCCAGCAGTTCCTGGACAGGGTCCCGAATGAACACTGAAGCTTTCTTT. The chain joins TRBV12-3 or TRBV12-4 to TRBJ1-1, with TRBD1 identical over 8 bases. V lost 4 bases, J lost 0 bases, and 10 bases stayed unmatched. The CDR3 consists of 17 residues.

The V call is TRBV6-5, the J call TRBJ2-5; D is possibly TRBD1 (6 bases). The CDR3 spans 16 residues. CDR1 and CDR2 (germline): MNHEY, SVGAGI. With 0 bases removed from V and 4 bases from J, the gap between germline ends came to 15 bases. CDR3 sequence (DNA): TGTGCCAGCAGTTACTCGGACAGTGGATTGGGAGAGACCCAGTACTTC. Translating it yields CASSYSDSGLGETQYF.

V and J are TRBV6-5 and TRBJ2-1; 8 bases agree with TRBD1. Germline V gene sequence: CDR1 MNHEY, CDR2 SVGAGI. This CDR3 has 16 amino acids. V shed 0 bases and J 6 bases; nucleotides not matched to a gene: 7. The CDR3 region is CASSYSGRQGTNEQFF. The CDR3 bases are TGTGCCAGCAGTTACTCGGGGAGACAGGGGACCAATGAGCAGTTCTTC.

CDR3 nucleotides: TGTGCCAGCAGTGTGGAGGGCAGCTACGAGCAGTACTTC. It is translated as CASSVEGSYEQYF. This chain links TRBV2 with TRBJ2-7; TRBD2 is a possible D gene (6 bases). Germline loops: CDR1 SNHLY, CDR2 FYNNEI. Trimming stripped 4 bases from V and 3 bases from J, with 10 bases between. The CDR3 spans 13 residues.

This clonotype was observed a handful of times. The rearrangement links TRBV4-1 to TRBJ1-5; D gene uncertain. CDR1 and CDR2 (germline): MGHRA, YSYEKL. Trimming left V 4 bases short and J 3 bases short, with 19 bases between. CDR3 length equals 17 residues. CDR3 in DNA: TGCGCCAGCAGCCCTCTGCCGGGTAGGCAGCTCAATCAGCCCCAGCATTTT. Translated, it gives CASSPLPGRQLNQPQHF.

This clonotype was counted ten times or more. This chain links TRBV11-2 with TRBJ2-2; the D is unclear. V shed 2 bases and J shed 2 bases, with 6 bases lying between them. The germline V gene has CDR1 SGHAT and CDR2 FQNNGV. The CDR3 totals 14 residues. The CDR3 DNA is TGTGCCAGCAGCTTAAACGTTAACACCGGGGAGCTGTTTTTT. Its translation: CASSLNVNTGELFF.

The J gene is TRBJ2-3, the V gene TRBV29-1; no firm D call. Germline assignment: CDR1 SQVTM and CDR2 ANQGSEA. V was shortened by 7 bases and J by 1 base, with 6 bases between the two germline ends. This CDR3 region has 11 residues. CDR3 loop: CSGARTDTQYF. DNA of the CDR3: TGCAGCGGAGCCCGCACAGATACGCAGTATTTT.

This rearrangement joins TRBV2 to TRBJ2-1, with TRBD2 matching 9 bases. V lost 1 base and J lost 12; bases outside the gene matches: 10. The germline V gene encodes CDR1 SNHLY and CDR2 FYNNEI. This CDR3 region has 15 residues. The CDR3 nucleotides read TGTGCCAGCAGTGAAGACCCAGGGGGACTAGCTTGGCAGTTCTTC. Its protein product is CASSEDPGGLAWQFF.

This clonotype was detected ten times or more. V gene TRBV11-2 combines with J gene TRBJ1-2; 7 nucleotides align to TRBD1. J lost 4 bases, V lost 3 bases, and 5 bases had no gene match. This CDR3 comprises 14 residues. Germline CDR1 is SGHAT and CDR2 is FQNNGV. The CDR3 coding sequence is TGTGCCAGCAGCTTCACGAGACAGGGCTATGGCTACACCTTC. Its protein product is CASSFTRQGYGYTF.

This clonotype was seen ten or more times. The chain employs TRBV10-2 and TRBJ1-5; TRBD1 matches at 7 bases. Unmatched junction bases numbered 5, after V lost 5 bases and J lost 7 bases. The germline CDR1 and CDR2 sequences are WSHSY and SAAADI. This CDR3 is built from 13 residues. This CDR3 reads CASSTQGRQPQHF. CDR3 nucleotide sequence: TGCGCCAGCAGTACACAGGGGCGACAGCCCCAGCATTTT.

This clonotype has more than one count but fewer than ten. This sequence may be a read error, since a much larger clone differs from it by one base. V gene TRBV18 combines with J gene TRBJ1-1, with unresolved D. CDR3 size: 15 residues. The germline V gene has CDR1 KGHSH and CDR2 LQKENI. Here the CDR3 reads CASSPRELGNTEAYF. The CDR3 DNA reads TGTGCCAGCTCACCCCGGGAGTTGGGGAACACTGAAGCTTACTTT.

This clonotype was picked up a small number of times. This sequence joins TRBV3-1 and TRBJ1-6; 7 bases match TRBD1. This CDR3 spans 14 amino acids. Germline V gives CDR1 LGHDT, CDR2 YNNKEL (reference sequence). The J segment lost 2 bases and the V segment lost 8 bases, leaving 3 bases of the junction unmatched. This CDR3 is CASGTGAYNSPLHF. DNA of the CDR3: TGTGCCAGCGGTACAGGGGCCTATAATTCACCCCTCCACTTT.

In the case of this clonotype: A single base separates this from a much larger clone, so it may be a read error. This sequence joins TRBV30 and TRBJ2-2; 8 nucleotides match TRBD2. With 0 bases clipped from V and 7 bases from J, the junction kept 10 bases outside the gene matches. The CDR3 length is 16 residues. Germline V lookup: CDR1 GTSNPN, CDR2 SVGIG (reference sequence). Written as DNA, the CDR3 is TGTGCCTGGAGTGTACATGATAGCGGGACTGTCGGGGAGCTGTTTTTT. This encodes CAWSVHDSGTVGELFF.

The sample holds a few counts of this clonotype. The rearrangement joins TRBV2 to TRBJ2-7; no reliable D call. This CDR3 is 14 amino acids long. Trimming removed 3 bases from V and 0 bases from J, with 9 bases in between. CDR1 SNHLY and CDR2 FYNNEI come from the germline V gene. Written as DNA, the CDR3 is TGTGCCAGCAGTGAGGAAGGGAACTCCTACGAGCAGTACTTC. Translation: CASSEEGNSYEQYF.

Ten or more counts support this clonotype. V and J are TRBV2 and TRBJ2-3; a weak D match, TRBD2 (5 bases). CDR3 length equals 14 residues. V dropped 6 bases and J dropped 0 bases, with 10 bases sitting between them. CDR1 is SNHLY, CDR2 FYNNEI, per germline. This CDR3 reads CASSSAVSTDTQYF. The CDR3 DNA reads as TGTGCCAGCAGCTCAGCGGTGAGCACAGATACGCAGTATTTT.

This clonotype was seen many times. CDR3: CASKWGGNQPQHF. The CDR3 nucleotides are TGTGCCAGCAAGTGGGGAGGCAATCAGCCCCAGCATTTT. The V call is TRBV12-3 or TRBV12-4, the J call TRBJ1-5; D ambiguous. The V gene lost 7 bases and the J gene lost 2 bases, with 9 bases spanning the gap. The CDR3 is 13 residues long.

The table lists this clonotype with many counts. This rearrangement joins TRBV5-1 to TRBJ1-1; weak D call: TRBD1 (6 bases). V was trimmed by 4 bases and J by 2 bases, leaving 12 bases between them. The length of the CDR3 is 14 residues. Per germline, CDR1 SGHRS and CDR2 YFSETQ. The CDR3 is CASSTQGYNTEAFF. CDR3 DNA: TGCGCCAGCAGCACACAGGGATATAACACTGAAGCTTTCTTT.

This clonotype was counted many times. Its ends do not fully match the called genes, so a read error is possible. This rearrangement joins TRBV6-2 or TRBV6-3 to TRBJ2-1; D call uncertain. Germline CDR1 reads MNHEY; CDR2 reads SVGEGT. The CDR3 runs to 12 residues. As DNA, the CDR3 is TGTGCCAGCAGATACTACGACAATGAGCAGTTCTTC. This translates into CASRYYDNEQFF.

The sample holds many counts of this clonotype. The rearrangement uses TRBV20-1 and TRBJ2-7; the match to TRBD1 covers 9 bases. V shed 3 bases, J shed 4 bases, and the junction held 4 bases outside the gene matches. CDR1 and CDR2 (germline): DFQATT, SNEGSKA (reference sequence). This CDR3 has 13 residues. The CDR3 region is CSASNRGLYEQYF. DNA of the CDR3: TGCAGTGCTAGTAACAGGGGGCTGTACGAGCAGTACTTC.

This clonotype was picked up many times. The chain employs TRBV2 and TRBJ2-1, with D unclear. Per the germline V gene, CDR1 is SNHLY and CDR2 is FYNNEI. The V end was cut by 7 bases, the J end by 5 bases, with 6 bases between. This CDR3 has 11 residues. The CDR3 spells CASIGDNEQFF. The DNA of the CDR3 is TGTGCCAGCATCGGCGACAATGAGCAGTTCTTC.

This clonotype has more than one count but fewer than ten. The chain is built from TRBV6-2 or TRBV6-3 and TRBJ1-2; no clear D gene. V shed 0 bases and J shed 4 bases, with 9 bases lying between them. The CDR3 has 14 amino acids. Germline CDR1 and CDR2: MNHEY and SVGEGT. In DNA form, the CDR3 reads TGTGCCAGCAGTTACTCCACACAGAGCTATGGCTACACCTTC. Its translation is CASSYSTQSYGYTF.

Here the CDR3 reads CSARAIPGDGYTF. CDR3 DNA sequence: TGCAGTGCTAGAGCCATCCCAGGTGATGGCTACACCTTC. This sequence joins TRBV20-1 and TRBJ1-2; unclear D gene. Trimming cost V 1 base and J 6 bases, with 12 bases left between them. CDR3 length: 13 residues. Germline CDR1 and CDR2: DFQATT and SNEGSKA (reference sequence).

This clonotype turned up a few times. The junction and the germline gene differ at one end; a read error may be behind it. The J gene is TRBJ2-5, the V gene TRBV18, with D maybe TRBD2 (5 bases). Looked up from germline, CDR1 is KGHSH and CDR2 is LQKENI. CDR3 length: 15 amino acids. The CDR3 DNA reads TGTGCCAGCAGCGTAGCGTCGAGTCGCCAAGGGACCCAGTACTTC. It encodes CASSVASSRQGTQYF.

This clonotype has only a few counts. The chain combines TRBV12-3 or TRBV12-4 with TRBJ2-2; 14 positions match TRBD2. V dropped 7 bases and J dropped 6; count of bases not matched to a gene: 4. The CDR3 runs 15 residues. The CDR3 DNA reads as TGTGCCAGCATCCCGGGACTAGCGGGAGCCGGGGAGCTGTTTTTT. This translates into CASIPGLAGAGELFF.

This clonotype occurred a few times. J is TRBJ2-7 and V is TRBV4-1; TRBD2 matches at 12 bases. Germline loops: CDR1 MGHRA, CDR2 YSYEKL. V was pared by 1 base and J by 4 bases, with 5 bases of the junction left unmatched. CDR3 size: 16 residues. This CDR3 is CASSQALTSGSYEQYF. Written as DNA, the CDR3 is TGCGCCAGCAGCCAAGCCCTGACTAGCGGGAGTTACGAGCAGTACTTC.

Ten or more counts support this clonotype. In DNA, the CDR3 is TGTGCCAGCTCACCACCGATACAGGGGGCTTACGAGCAGTACTTC. It specifies CASSPPIQGAYEQYF. The chain links TRBV18 to TRBJ2-7; 9 bases are shared with TRBD1. Germline lookup yields CDR1 KGHSH and CDR2 LQKENI. V dropped 0 bases and J dropped 4; count of bases not matched to a gene: 4. The CDR3 extends over 15 amino acids.